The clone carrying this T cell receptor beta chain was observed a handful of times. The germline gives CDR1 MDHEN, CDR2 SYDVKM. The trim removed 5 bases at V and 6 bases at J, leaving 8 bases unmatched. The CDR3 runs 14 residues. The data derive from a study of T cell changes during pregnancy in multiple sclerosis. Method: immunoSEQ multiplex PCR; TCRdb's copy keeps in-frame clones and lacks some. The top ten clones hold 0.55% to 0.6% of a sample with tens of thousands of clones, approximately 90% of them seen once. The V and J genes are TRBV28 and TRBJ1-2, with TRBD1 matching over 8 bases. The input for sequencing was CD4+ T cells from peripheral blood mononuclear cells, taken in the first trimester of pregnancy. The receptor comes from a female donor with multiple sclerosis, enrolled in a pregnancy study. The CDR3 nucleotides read TGTGCCAGCAGTACCCCAGGGGGCGGCCATGGCTACACCTTC. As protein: CASSTPGGGHGYTF.